The present entry profiles one T cell receptor (beta chain) with its context. What it binds is not known. The data belong to a study of T cell repertoires in cytomegalovirus infection. About the study: CMV infection plus the matching HLA type was flagged by public TCR beta signatures.

Each CDR3 protein gets one entry after TCRdb re-called the reads with MiXCR. The table records 100,000 to 150,000 distinct CDR3 sequences, approximately 30% of them present only once. Study-level findings and limits: HLA-C-restricted CMV-specific TCR beta clonotypes were dominant in the ex vivo response.

Germline CDR1 reads MNHEY; CDR2 reads SVGAGI. The V and J ends lost 4 bases and 12 bases respectively, with 13 bases between them. The CDR3 sequence is 12 residues long. The J gene is TRBJ2-1, the V gene TRBV6-5; D might be TRBD1 or TRBD2, each matching 5 bases. The source was CD8+ T cells from cultured PBMCs, collected from culture after CMV antigen stimulation. This receptor was identified in a human donor in good health (CMV status not recorded). Some clones in this sample may be carry-over from other donors' samples. For the CDR3, the DNA is TGTGCCAGCAGTTTGGGGACGTTTCCGCAGTTCTTC. As protein: CASSLGTFPQFF.